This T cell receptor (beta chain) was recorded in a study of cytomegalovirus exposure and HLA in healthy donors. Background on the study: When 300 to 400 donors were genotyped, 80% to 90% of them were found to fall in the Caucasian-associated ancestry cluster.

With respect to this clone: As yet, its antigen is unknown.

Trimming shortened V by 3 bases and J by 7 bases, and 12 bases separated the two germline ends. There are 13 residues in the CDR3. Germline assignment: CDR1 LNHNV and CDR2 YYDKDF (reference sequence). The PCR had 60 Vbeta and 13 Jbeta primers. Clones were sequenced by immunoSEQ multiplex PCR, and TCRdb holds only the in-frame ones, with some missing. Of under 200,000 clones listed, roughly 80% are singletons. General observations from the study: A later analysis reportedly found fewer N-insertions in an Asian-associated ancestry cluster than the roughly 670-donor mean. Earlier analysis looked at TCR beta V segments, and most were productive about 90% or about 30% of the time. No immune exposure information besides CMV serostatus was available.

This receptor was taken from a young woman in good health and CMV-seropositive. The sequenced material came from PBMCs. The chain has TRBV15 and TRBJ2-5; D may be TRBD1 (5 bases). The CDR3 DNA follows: TGTGCCACCAGCAGGGGTAGTGGGGCGACCCAGTACTTC. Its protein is CATSRGSGATQYF.